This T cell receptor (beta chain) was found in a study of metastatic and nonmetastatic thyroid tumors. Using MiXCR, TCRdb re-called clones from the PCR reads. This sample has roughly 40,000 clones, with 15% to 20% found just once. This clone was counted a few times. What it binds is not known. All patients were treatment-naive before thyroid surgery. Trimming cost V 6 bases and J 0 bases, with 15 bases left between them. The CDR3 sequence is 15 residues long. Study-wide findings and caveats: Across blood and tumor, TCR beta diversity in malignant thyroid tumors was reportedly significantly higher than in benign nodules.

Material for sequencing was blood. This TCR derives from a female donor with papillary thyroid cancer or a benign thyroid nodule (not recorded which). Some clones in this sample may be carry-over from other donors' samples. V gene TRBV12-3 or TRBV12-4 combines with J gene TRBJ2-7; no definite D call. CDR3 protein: CASSYPNGGSYEQYF. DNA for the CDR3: TGTGCCAGCAGCTACCCGAATGGCGGCTCCTACGAGCAGTACTTC.